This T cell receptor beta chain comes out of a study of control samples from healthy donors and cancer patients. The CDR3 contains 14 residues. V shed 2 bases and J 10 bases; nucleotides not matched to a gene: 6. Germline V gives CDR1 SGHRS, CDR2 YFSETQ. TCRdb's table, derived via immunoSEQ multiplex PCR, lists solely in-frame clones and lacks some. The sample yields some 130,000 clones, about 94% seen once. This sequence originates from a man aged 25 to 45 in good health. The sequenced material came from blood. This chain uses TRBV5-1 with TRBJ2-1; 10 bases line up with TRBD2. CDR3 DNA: TGCGCCAGCAGCTTCGTAGCGGGGGGCCAGGAGCAGTTCTTC. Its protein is CASSFVAGGQEQFF.